These T cell receptor beta chains were read from a single sample in a study of blood T cell repertoires in COVID-19. Assay: immunoSEQ multiplex PCR; the TCRdb copy retains only in-frame clones and omits some. The sample yields around 150,000 clones, 75% to 90% seen once. Sequencing used peripheral blood. The receptors come from a woman older than 75 with active or convalescent COVID-19. CDR3s include the opening cysteine and the closing phenylalanine or tryptophan. The D gene is left open where the match is weak. Clone size is stated in some rows and not others, as once, few, many or a class when expanded.

>-|TRBJ1-2|TRBV27|TRBD1
CASSPRQGLDFYGYTF
TGTGCCAGCAGTCCCCGACAGGGACTGGACTTCTATGGCTACACCTTC
>-|TRBJ2-7|TRBV11-2|TRBD1
CASSLDWTGTYEQYF
TGTGCCAGCAGCTTAGATTGGACAGGGACCTACGAGCAGTACTTC
>few|TRBJ1-5|TRBV2|TRBD1
CASSRDRGSEQPQHF
TGTGCCAGCAGTCGGGACAGGGGGTCGGAGCAGCCCCAGCATTTT
>-|TRBJ1-1|TRBV18|TRBD1
CASSPRTGIAEAFF
TGTGCCAGCTCACCACGGACAGGGATCGCTGAAGCTTTCTTT
>-|TRBJ2-7|TRBV11-2|-
CASSAVAGNEQYF
TGTGCCAGCAGCGCGGTCGCGGGCAACGAGCAGTACTTC
>-|TRBJ2-7|TRBV13|TRBD1
CASSPTRDSKYEQYF
TGTGCCAGCAGCCCCACCCGGGACAGTAAATACGAGCAGTACTTC
>-|TRBJ1-2|TRBV19|-
CASSIPGINYGYTF
TGTGCCAGTAGTATCCCGGGGATCAACTATGGCTACACCTTC
>once|TRBJ2-2|TRBV9|TRBD1
CASSPMDRPTGELFF
TGTGCCAGCAGCCCCATGGACAGGCCTACCGGGGAGCTGTTTTTT
>-|TRBJ2-2|TRBV6-9|TRBD1
CASSYSRDRETGELFF
TGTGCCAGCAGTTATTCTCGGGACAGGGAGACCGGGGAGCTGTTTTTT
>-|TRBJ2-3|TRBV11-3|TRBD2
CASSLTLRTSGDTDTQYF
TGTGCCAGCAGCTTAACTCTCCGGACTAGCGGGGACACAGATACGCAGTATTTT
>-|TRBJ1-1|TRBV7-9|-
CASSLRGLGNTEAFF
TGTGCCAGCAGCTTAAGGGGACTGGGTAACACTGAAGCTTTCTTT
>-|TRBJ2-3|TRBV6-5|-
CASTLGVGRTQYF
TGTGCCAGCACCTTAGGGGTGGGGAGGACGCAGTATTTT
>-|TRBJ1-4|TRBV18|-
CASSPTRVVEKLFF
TGTGCCAGCTCACCTACCCGGGTTGTTGAAAAACTGTTTTTT
>-|TRBJ2-2|TRBV5-6|-
CASSFRTAFNTGELFF
TGTGCCAGCAGCTTCAGGACAGCCTTTAACACCGGGGAGCTGTTTTTT
>-|TRBJ2-7|TRBV29-1|TRBD1
CSVVGDSPYEQYF
TGCAGCGTAGTCGGGGACAGTCCCTACGAGCAGTACTTC
>few|TRBJ1-2|TRBV3-1/TRBV3-2|-
CASSQDPGKGGYTF
TGTGCCAGCAGCCAAGATCCAGGGAAAGGGGGCTACACCTTC
>-|TRBJ2-2|TRBV6-5|TRBD1
CASSSGTGGWGELFF
TGTGCCAGCAGTTCCGGGACAGGGGGTTGGGGGGAGCTGTTTTTT
>-|TRBJ2-5|TRBV6-6|-
CASSYSPTPTQETQYF
TGTGCCAGCAGTTACTCACCGACACCTACACAAGAGACCCAGTACTTC
>-|TRBJ2-6|TRBV4-3|-
CASSQAPAGVNGANVLTF
TGCGCCAGCAGCCAAGCTCCCGCAGGGGTGAACGGGGCCAACGTCCTGACTTTC
>-|TRBJ1-5|TRBV18|-
CASSPGLNQPQHF
TGTGCCAGCTCACCGGGCTTGAATCAGCCCCAGCATTTT
>-|TRBJ1-1|TRBV5-3|TRBD1
CARSPAGTGRPEVNTEAFF
TGTGCCAGAAGCCCTGCCGGGACAGGGAGACCGGAGGTGAACACTGAAGCTTTCTTT
>-|TRBJ1-1|TRBV5-1|TRBD1
CASSPDRGRDTEAFF
TGCGCCAGCAGCCCGGACAGGGGGCGAGACACTGAAGCTTTCTTT
>few|TRBJ2-2|TRBV3-1/TRBV3-2|TRBD1
CASSQIQGTGELFF
TGTGCCAGCAGCCAAATACAGGGGACCGGGGAGCTGTTTTTT
>-|TRBJ2-7|TRBV6-1|-
CASSEDRGEQYF
TGTGCCAGCAGTGAAGACCGGGGCGAGCAGTACTTC
>-|TRBJ1-3|TRBV3-1/TRBV3-2|-
CASSQKSRGKFSGNTIYF
TGTGCCAGCAGCCAAAAATCCAGGGGCAAGTTCTCTGGAAACACCATATATTTT
>-|TRBJ1-2|TRBV30|-
CAWSGISYGYTF
TGTGCCTGGAGCGGTATCTCGTATGGCTACACCTTC
>-|TRBJ2-1|TRBV9|TRBD1
CASSASGTGGGEQFF
TGTGCCAGCAGCGCAAGCGGGACAGGGGGCGGTGAGCAGTTCTTC
>-|TRBJ1-2|TRBV6-6|TRBD1
CASSYRDSFYGYTF
TGTGCCAGCAGTTACCGGGACAGTTTCTATGGCTACACCTTC
>-|TRBJ1-5|TRBV5-6|-
CASSSTAGRRSNQPQHF
TGTGCCAGCAGCTCCACCGCGGGGAGGCGGAGCAATCAGCCCCAGCATTTT
>-|TRBJ1-2|TRBV10-3|-
CAISERAGLSYGYTF
TGTGCCATCAGTGAGCGGGCAGGGTTATCCTATGGCTACACCTTC
>-|TRBJ1-6|TRBV6-1|TRBD1
CASSETAGQGNSPLHF
TGTGCCAGCAGTGAAACTGCTGGACAGGGTAATTCACCCCTCCACTTT
>-|TRBJ1-3|TRBV12-3/TRBV12-4|-
CASGSSSGNTIYF
TGTGCCAGCGGTAGCAGCTCTGGAAACACCATATATTTT
>-|TRBJ1-3|TRBV5-5|-
CASSLAGFGSLSSGNTIYF
TGTGCCAGCAGCTTGGCGGGTTTCGGCAGTCTAAGCTCTGGAAACACCATATATTTT
>-|TRBJ2-3|TRBV15|-
CATRLGDTQYF
TGTGCCACCCGTCTCGGGGATACGCAGTATTTT
>-|TRBJ2-3|TRBV9|TRBD2
CASSVEEGSGGPRWQYF
TGTGCCAGCAGCGTAGAGGAGGGTAGCGGGGGGCCCCGTTGGCAGTATTTT
>-|TRBJ2-7|TRBV12-5|TRBD1
CASGWDSSYEQYF
TGTGCTAGTGGCTGGGACAGCTCCTACGAGCAGTACTTC
>-|TRBJ1-4|TRBV27|-
CASSPRRSVNEKLFF
TGTGCCAGCAGTCCACGGCGGAGTGTTAATGAAAAACTGTTTTTT
>-|TRBJ2-7|TRBV27|TRBD1
CASSSRTGSSDEQYF
TGTGCCAGCAGTTCTCGGACAGGGAGCTCGGACGAGCAGTACTTC
>-|TRBJ1-1|TRBV4-2|-
CASSQEGTRTEAFF
TGTGCCAGCAGCCAAGAGGGGACACGCACTGAAGCTTTCTTT
>-|TRBJ1-4|TRBV25-1|-
CASSDAGIKNEKLFF
TGTGCCAGCAGTGACGCAGGGATTAAAAATGAAAAACTGTTTTTT
>-|TRBJ2-1|TRBV29-1|TRBD1
CSVEGTGETYNEQFF
TGCAGCGTTGAAGGGACAGGGGAAACCTACAATGAGCAGTTCTTC
>-|TRBJ1-1|TRBV10-3|TRBD1
CAISEPGQGGTEAFF
TGTGCCATCAGTGAGCCGGGACAGGGAGGCACTGAAGCTTTCTTT
>-|TRBJ2-7|TRBV20-1|TRBD1
CSASFPGQGAPSYEQYF
TGCAGTGCTAGTTTTCCGGGACAGGGGGCCCCTTCCTACGAGCAGTACTTC
>-|TRBJ1-6|TRBV25-1|-
CASSEYLGTYNSPLHF
TGTGCCAGCAGTGAATACTTGGGCACCTATAATTCACCCCTCCACTTT
>-|TRBJ1-3|TRBV4-3|-
CASSPLAPSIGNTIYF
TGCGCCAGCAGCCCCTTGGCCCCTAGTATTGGAAACACCATATATTTT
>-|TRBJ1-6|TRBV6-2/TRBV6-3|TRBD1
CASSPGQGTSSPLHF
TGTGCCAGCAGCCCCGGACAGGGGACGAGTTCACCCCTCCACTTT
>few|TRBJ1-1|TRBV4-1|TRBD1
CASSQRDRGPTEAFF
TGCGCCAGCAGCCAAAGGGACAGGGGGCCCACTGAAGCTTTCTTT
>-|TRBJ1-1|TRBV10-1|-
CASSDQGKAFF
TGCGCCAGCAGTGACCAGGGTAAGGCTTTCTTT
>-|TRBJ1-1|TRBV7-9|-
CASSPQTPRGRKNTEAFF
TGTGCCAGCAGCCCCCAGACCCCGCGGGGGCGGAAGAACACTGAAGCTTTCTTT
>-|TRBJ2-1|TRBV27|TRBD2
CASSLKRGSYNEQFF
TGTGCCAGCAGTTTGAAGCGGGGGTCCTACAATGAGCAGTTCTTC
>-|TRBJ1-6|TRBV4-3|-
CASSQDTGIWYSPLHF
TGCGCCAGCAGCCAAGATACGGGGATTTGGTATTCACCCCTCCACTTT
>-|TRBJ2-7|TRBV9|-
CASSVGSGPVFLNEQYF
TGTGCCAGCAGCGTAGGGTCGGGTCCGGTTTTCTTAAACGAGCAGTACTTC